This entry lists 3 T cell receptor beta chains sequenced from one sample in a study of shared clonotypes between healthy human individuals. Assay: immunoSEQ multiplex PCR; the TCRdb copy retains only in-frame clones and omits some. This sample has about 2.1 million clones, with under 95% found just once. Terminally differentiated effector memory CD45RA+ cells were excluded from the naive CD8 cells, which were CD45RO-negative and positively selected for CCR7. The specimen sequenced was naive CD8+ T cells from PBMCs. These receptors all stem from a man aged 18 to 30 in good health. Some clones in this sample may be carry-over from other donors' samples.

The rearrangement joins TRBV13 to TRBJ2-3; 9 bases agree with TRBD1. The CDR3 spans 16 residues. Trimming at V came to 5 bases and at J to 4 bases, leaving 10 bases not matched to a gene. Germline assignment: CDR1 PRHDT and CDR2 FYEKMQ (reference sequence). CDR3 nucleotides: TGTGCCAGCAGCCGTCCGGGACAGGGAGAATCAGATACGCAGTATTTT. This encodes CASSRPGQGESDTQYF.

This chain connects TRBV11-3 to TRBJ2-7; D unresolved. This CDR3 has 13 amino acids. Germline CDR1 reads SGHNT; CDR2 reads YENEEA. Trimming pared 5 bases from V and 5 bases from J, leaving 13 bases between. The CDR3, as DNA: TGTGCCAGCAGCGCCGGGCCTCTCAACGAGCAGTACTTC. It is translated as CASSAGPLNEQYF. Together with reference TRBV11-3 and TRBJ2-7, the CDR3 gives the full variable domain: EAGVVQSPRYKIIEKKQPVAFWCNPISGHNTLYWYLQNLGQGPELLIRYENEEAVDDSQLPKDRFSAERLKGVDSTLKIQPAELGDSAVYLCASSAGPLNEQYFGPGTRLTVT.

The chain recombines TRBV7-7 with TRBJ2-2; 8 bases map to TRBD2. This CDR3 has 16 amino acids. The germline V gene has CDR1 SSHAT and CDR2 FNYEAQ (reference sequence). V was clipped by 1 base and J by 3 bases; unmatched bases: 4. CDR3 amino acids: CASSLEAGAHTGELFF. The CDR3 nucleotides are TGTGCCAGCAGCTTAGAAGCGGGGGCCCACACCGGGGAGCTGTTTTTT.